The entry below describes one T cell receptor (beta chain). The junction shows a germline mismatch at one end, possibly a read error. This CDR3 has 17 amino acids. Germline V lookup: CDR1 LGHDT, CDR2 YNNKEL (reference sequence). The sample originates from a study of human T cells and chemical hapten exposure. Time point specified: patch test 1, 2 weeks after DPC sensitization. Treatment indicated: therapeutic diphenylcyclopropenone sensitization with weekly scalp DPC. TCRdb reanalysed the RACE reads using MiXCR and keeps one entry per CDR3 protein. The table lists 150,000 to 200,000 distinct CDR3 sequences, approximately 14% of them singletons.

V and J are TRBV3-1 and TRBJ2-1, with 11 bases identical to TRBD2. Material: whole blood, obtained in connection with sensitization to the hapten diphenylcyclopropenone (DPC). The TCR sequence derives from a woman aged 25 to 39 with alopecia areata. Some clones in this sample may be carry-over from other donors' samples. The chain's CDR3 is CTSSRQLAGGPHNEQFF. In DNA form, the CDR3 reads TGTACCAGCAGCCGTCAGTTAGCGGGAGGGCCCCACAATGAGCAGTTCTTC.